This TCR beta chain was sequenced during a study of T cell repertoires in cytomegalovirus infection. V lost 5 bases and J 4 bases, leaving 12 bases between the germline ends. This CDR3 spans 14 amino acids. CDR1 and CDR2 from the germline V gene are SEHNR and FQNEAQ (reference sequence). TCRdb reprocessed the reads via MiXCR and lists one record per CDR3 protein. The data show 230,000 or so distinct CDR3 sequences, approximately 38% seen once. This clonotype was observed at least ten times. Its antigen is unknown. Sequences were derived from CD8+ T cells from cultured PBMCs, sampled from culture after CMV antigen stimulation. This TCR derives from a human donor in good health (CMV status not recorded). Some clones in this sample may be carry-over from other donors' samples. The chain recombines TRBV7-9 with TRBJ1-5; possibly TRBD1 for D (6 bases). CDR3 bases: TGTGCCAGCAGCGGAGGACAGACGAATCAGCCCCAGCATTTT. Its protein product is CASSGGQTNQPQHF.